The subject of this entry is one T cell receptor beta chain. The sample originates from a study of cytomegalovirus exposure and HLA in healthy donors. This PCR relied on a set of 60 Vbeta primers and 13 Jbeta primers. Some clones are missing from TCRdb's copy, which holds only in-frame ones; the method was immunoSEQ multiplex PCR. This sample yields around 100,000 clones, of which about 81% are seen a single time; more than 9% belongs to the top ten. CDR1 is SGHRS, CDR2 YFSETQ, per germline. There are 16 residues in the CDR3. The V end lost 0 bases, the J end lost 2 bases, and 13 bases lay between the germline ends.

The TCR was taken from a man aged 50-60 years in good health and CMV-seronegative. Sequences were obtained from PBMCs. The chain uses TRBV5-1 and TRBJ2-3, with D perhaps matching TRBD1 (5 bases). CDR3 bases: TGCGCCAGCAGCTTGGGTGGGGCTACCTTCACAGATACGCAGTATTTT. It translates to CASSLGGATFTDTQYF.